A selection of T cell receptor beta chains follows, all from one sample in a study of cytomegalovirus exposure and HLA in healthy donors. Data came from immunoSEQ multiplex PCR; TCRdb stores just in-frame clones and leaves some out. The sample lists under 150,000 clones; around 10% were seen once. Sequencing input: PBMCs. The receptors come from a middle-aged woman in good health and CMV-seropositive. The CDR3 runs from the conserved cysteine through the conserved F or W. Fields, in order: J gene, D gene, V gene, clone size, CDR3 protein, CDR3 DNA. The D gene is left open where the match is weak. Part of the rows lack a size; the others show once, few, many or a class for expanded clones.

TRBJ1-5 . TRBV7-2 few CASSLASSTTDSNQPQHF TGTGCCAGCAGCTTAGCTTCATCGACGACAGATAGCAATCAGCCCCAGCATTTT
TRBJ1-5 . TRBV7-9 few CASSLSQGPSNQPQHF TGTGCCAGCAGCTTGAGTCAGGGCCCGAGCAATCAGCCCCAGCATTTT
TRBJ2-1 TRBD1 TRBV18 few CASSPTPDRVYNEQFF TGTGCCAGCTCACCGACTCCCGACAGGGTGTACAATGAGCAGTTCTTC
TRBJ2-5 . TRBV7-9 . CAGSLDSYQETQYF TGTGCCGGCAGCTTGGACAGCTACCAAGAGACCCAGTACTTC
TRBJ1-5 TRBD1 TRBV19 few CASNPRDRENQPQHF TGTGCCAGTAACCCTCGAGACAGGGAGAATCAGCCCCAGCATTTT
TRBJ1-2 . TRBV2 . CASSELARTNYGYTF TGTGCCAGCAGTGAACTGGCACGAACTAACTATGGCTACACCTTC
TRBJ1-1 . TRBV25-1 few CASRTQGETEAFF TGTGCCAGCAGAACCCAGGGTGAGACTGAAGCTTTCTTT
TRBJ1-4 . TRBV5-1 . CASSLDGNEKLFF TGCGCCAGCAGCCTGGACGGGAATGAAAAACTGTTTTTT
TRBJ2-3 . TRBV5-4 few CASSQDGAGTQYF TGTGCCAGCAGCCAGGATGGGGCAGGGACGCAGTATTTT
TRBJ1-1 . TRBV2 few CASSERTLNTEAFF TGTGCCAGCAGTGAAAGGACACTGAACACTGAAGCTTTCTTT
TRBJ2-3 TRBD1 TRBV5-1 . CASSSPGGLGTDTQYF TGCGCCAGCAGCTCCCCAGGGGGCCTTGGCACAGATACGCAGTATTTT
TRBJ1-1 TRBD1 TRBV7-3 . CASSSTGDNTEAFF TGTGCCAGCAGCTCTACAGGGGATAACACTGAAGCTTTCTTT
TRBJ1-2 TRBD1 TRBV5-1 few CASSLVQGNYGYTF TGCGCCAGCAGCTTGGTACAGGGGAACTATGGCTACACCTTC
TRBJ1-5 . TRBV18 . CASSPTGRGGNQPQHF TGTGCCAGCTCACCAACGGGACGGGGGGGCAATCAGCCCCAGCATTTT
TRBJ1-1 TRBD1 TRBV6-1 . CASGQQGVRNTEAFF TGTGCCAGCGGACAACAGGGGGTGAGGAACACTGAAGCTTTCTTT
TRBJ1-4 . TRBV6-6 few CASSYTSGTTNEKLFF TGTGCCAGCAGTTACACTTCAGGGACAACTAATGAAAAACTGTTTTTT
TRBJ2-5 . TRBV2 few CASSEAGVRGQETQYF TGTGCCAGCAGTGAAGCGGGGGTGAGGGGGCAAGAGACCCAGTACTTC
TRBJ1-3 . TRBV6-5 . CASSLGKSGNTIYF TGTGCCAGCAGCCTAGGCAAATCTGGAAACACCATATATTTT
TRBJ1-3 . TRBV2 few CASSGGPGNTIYF TGTGCCAGCAGCGGGGGACCTGGAAACACCATATATTTT
TRBJ1-1 . TRBV5-4 . CASSLDRPTEAFF TGTGCCAGCAGCTTGGACAGGCCGACTGAAGCTTTCTTT
TRBJ2-7 TRBD1 TRBV6-6 few CASSDGQGASYEQYF TGTGCCAGCAGCGACGGACAGGGGGCTTCGTACGAGCAGTACTTC
TRBJ2-7 . TRBV11-3 few CASSYPGHPTEQYF TGTGCCAGCAGCTACCCGGGACACCCGACCGAGCAGTACTTC
TRBJ2-5 . TRBV13 few CASSLGASKTQYF TGTGCCAGCAGTCTAGGGGCGTCGAAGACCCAGTACTTC
TRBJ2-7 . TRBV5-1 . CASSGNLQTGEQYF TGCGCCAGCAGCGGGAACTTACAAACAGGCGAGCAGTACTTC
TRBJ1-4 . TRBV7-9 few CASSSEGGAEKLFF TGTGCCAGCAGCTCTGAGGGGGGGGCTGAAAAACTGTTTTTT
TRBJ1-5 TRBD1 TRBV6-1 . CASKGQGLTAQHF TGTGCCAGCAAGGGACAGGGTCTTACGGCCCAGCATTTT
TRBJ1-2 TRBD1 TRBV5-6 few CASSLVTGGLFPNYGYTF TGTGCCAGCAGCTTGGTGACAGGGGGCTTATTTCCTAACTATGGCTACACCTTC
TRBJ1-1 TRBD1 TRBV9 few CASSRRTGGVNTEAFF TGTGCCAGCAGCAGACGGACAGGAGGGGTGAACACTGAAGCTTTCTTT
TRBJ1-2 TRBD1 TRBV19 . CASSMVGGEGRGYTF TGTGCCAGTAGTATGGTAGGGGGCGAAGGACGGGGCTACACCTTC
TRBJ2-7 TRBD1 TRBV18 . CASSPDRVRSYEQYF TGTGCCAGCTCACCGGACAGGGTCCGCTCCTACGAGCAGTACTTC
TRBJ2-1 . TRBV5-6 few CASSYGDNEQFF TGTGCCAGCAGCTACGGGGATAATGAGCAGTTCTTC
TRBJ1-2 . TRBV7-2 . CASSPRGGENYGYTF TGTGCCAGCAGCCCTAGGGGGGGGGAAAATTATGGCTACACCTTC
TRBJ2-2 . TRBV7-9 . CASSLVSGNTGELFF TGTGCCAGCAGCTTAGTATCCGGGAACACCGGGGAGCTGTTTTTT
TRBJ1-4 TRBD1 TRBV7-9 few CASSSGQELLNEKLFF TGTGCCAGCAGCTCAGGACAGGAGCTATTAAATGAAAAACTGTTTTTT
TRBJ2-1 . TRBV5-6 few CASSVGTTLFSYNEQFF TGTGCCAGCAGCGTAGGAACTACTTTGTTCTCCTACAATGAGCAGTTCTTC
TRBJ2-1 . TRBV4-1 few CASSQDEPYAGNEQFF TGCGCCAGCAGCCAAGACGAGCCGTATGCGGGCAATGAGCAGTTCTTC
TRBJ2-2 TRBD2 TRBV6-5 . CASGGAGGAGELFF TGTGCCAGCGGCGGAGCGGGGGGGGCCGGGGAGCTGTTTTTT
TRBJ1-2 TRBD1 TRBV4-3 . CASSHGQGDYGYTF TGCGCCAGTAGCCATGGACAGGGTGACTATGGCTACACCTTC
TRBJ2-7 . TRBV5-1 . CASSLESLSSYEQYF TGCGCCAGCAGCTTGGAGAGCCTAAGCTCCTACGAGCAGTACTTC
TRBJ1-2 TRBD1 TRBV7-9 . CASSLAGQGPYGYTF TGTGCCAGCAGCTTAGCGGGACAGGGGCCCTATGGCTACACCTTC
TRBJ2-2 TRBD1 TRBV5-1 few CASQLGTEYTGELFF TGCGCCAGCCAGTTAGGGACAGAATACACCGGGGAGCTGTTTTTT
TRBJ2-5 TRBD2 TRBV4-1 few CASSPRLADQETQYF TGCGCCAGCAGCCCCCGTCTAGCGGACCAAGAGACCCAGTACTTC
TRBJ2-2 TRBD2 TRBV5-6 few CASSASGTSGNTGELFF TGTGCCAGCAGCGCATCCGGGACTAGCGGTAACACCGGGGAGCTGTTTTTT
TRBJ2-3 . TRBV6-6 . CASSLQGPGDTQYF TGTGCCAGCAGTCTTCAGGGGCCCGGAGATACGCAGTATTTT